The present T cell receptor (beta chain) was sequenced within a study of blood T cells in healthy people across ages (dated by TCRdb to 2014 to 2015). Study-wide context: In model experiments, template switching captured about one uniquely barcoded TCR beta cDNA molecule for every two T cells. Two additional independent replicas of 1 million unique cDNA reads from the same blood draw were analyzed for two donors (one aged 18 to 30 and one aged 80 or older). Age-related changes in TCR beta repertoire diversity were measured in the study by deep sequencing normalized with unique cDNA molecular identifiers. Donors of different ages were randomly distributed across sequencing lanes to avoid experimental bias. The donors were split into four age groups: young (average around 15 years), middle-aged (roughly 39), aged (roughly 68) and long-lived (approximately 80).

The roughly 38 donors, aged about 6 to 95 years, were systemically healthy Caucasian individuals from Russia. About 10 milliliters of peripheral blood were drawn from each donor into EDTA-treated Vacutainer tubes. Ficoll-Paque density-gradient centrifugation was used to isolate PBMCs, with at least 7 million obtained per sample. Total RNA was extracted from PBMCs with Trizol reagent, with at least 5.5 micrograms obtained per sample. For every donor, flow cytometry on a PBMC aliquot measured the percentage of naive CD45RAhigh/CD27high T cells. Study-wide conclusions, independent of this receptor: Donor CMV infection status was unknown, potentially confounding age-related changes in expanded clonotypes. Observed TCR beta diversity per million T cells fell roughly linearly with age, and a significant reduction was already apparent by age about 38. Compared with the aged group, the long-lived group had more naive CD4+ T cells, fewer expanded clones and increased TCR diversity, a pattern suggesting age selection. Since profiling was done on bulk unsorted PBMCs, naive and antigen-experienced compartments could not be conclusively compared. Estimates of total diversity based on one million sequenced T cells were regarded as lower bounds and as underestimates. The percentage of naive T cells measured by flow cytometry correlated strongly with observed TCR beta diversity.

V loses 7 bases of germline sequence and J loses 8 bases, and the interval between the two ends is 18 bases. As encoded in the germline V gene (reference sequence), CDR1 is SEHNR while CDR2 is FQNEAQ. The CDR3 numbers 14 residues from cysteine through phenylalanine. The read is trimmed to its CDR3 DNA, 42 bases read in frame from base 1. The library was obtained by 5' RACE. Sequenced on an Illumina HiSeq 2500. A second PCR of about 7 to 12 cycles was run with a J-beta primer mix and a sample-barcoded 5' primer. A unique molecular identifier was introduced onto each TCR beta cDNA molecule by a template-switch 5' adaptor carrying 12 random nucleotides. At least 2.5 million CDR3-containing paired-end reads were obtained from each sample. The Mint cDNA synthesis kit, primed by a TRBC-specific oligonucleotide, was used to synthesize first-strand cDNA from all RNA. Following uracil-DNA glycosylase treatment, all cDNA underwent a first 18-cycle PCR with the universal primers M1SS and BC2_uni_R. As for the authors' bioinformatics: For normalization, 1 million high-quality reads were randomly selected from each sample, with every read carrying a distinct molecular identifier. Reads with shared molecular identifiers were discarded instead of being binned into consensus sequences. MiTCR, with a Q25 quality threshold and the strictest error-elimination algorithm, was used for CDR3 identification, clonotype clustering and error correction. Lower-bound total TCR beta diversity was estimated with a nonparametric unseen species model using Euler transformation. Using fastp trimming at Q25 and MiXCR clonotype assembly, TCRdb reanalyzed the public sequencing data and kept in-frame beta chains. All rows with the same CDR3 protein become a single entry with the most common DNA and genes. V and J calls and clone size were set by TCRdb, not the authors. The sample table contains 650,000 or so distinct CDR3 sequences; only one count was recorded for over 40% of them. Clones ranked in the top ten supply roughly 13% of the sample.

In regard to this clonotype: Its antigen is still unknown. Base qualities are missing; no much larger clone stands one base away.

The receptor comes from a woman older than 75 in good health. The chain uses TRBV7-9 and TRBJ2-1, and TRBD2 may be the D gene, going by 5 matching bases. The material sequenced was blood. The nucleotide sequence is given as TGTGCCAGCATCGTACGGTCCGGGCGGGATGAGCAGTTCTTC. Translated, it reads CASIVRSGRDEQFF.